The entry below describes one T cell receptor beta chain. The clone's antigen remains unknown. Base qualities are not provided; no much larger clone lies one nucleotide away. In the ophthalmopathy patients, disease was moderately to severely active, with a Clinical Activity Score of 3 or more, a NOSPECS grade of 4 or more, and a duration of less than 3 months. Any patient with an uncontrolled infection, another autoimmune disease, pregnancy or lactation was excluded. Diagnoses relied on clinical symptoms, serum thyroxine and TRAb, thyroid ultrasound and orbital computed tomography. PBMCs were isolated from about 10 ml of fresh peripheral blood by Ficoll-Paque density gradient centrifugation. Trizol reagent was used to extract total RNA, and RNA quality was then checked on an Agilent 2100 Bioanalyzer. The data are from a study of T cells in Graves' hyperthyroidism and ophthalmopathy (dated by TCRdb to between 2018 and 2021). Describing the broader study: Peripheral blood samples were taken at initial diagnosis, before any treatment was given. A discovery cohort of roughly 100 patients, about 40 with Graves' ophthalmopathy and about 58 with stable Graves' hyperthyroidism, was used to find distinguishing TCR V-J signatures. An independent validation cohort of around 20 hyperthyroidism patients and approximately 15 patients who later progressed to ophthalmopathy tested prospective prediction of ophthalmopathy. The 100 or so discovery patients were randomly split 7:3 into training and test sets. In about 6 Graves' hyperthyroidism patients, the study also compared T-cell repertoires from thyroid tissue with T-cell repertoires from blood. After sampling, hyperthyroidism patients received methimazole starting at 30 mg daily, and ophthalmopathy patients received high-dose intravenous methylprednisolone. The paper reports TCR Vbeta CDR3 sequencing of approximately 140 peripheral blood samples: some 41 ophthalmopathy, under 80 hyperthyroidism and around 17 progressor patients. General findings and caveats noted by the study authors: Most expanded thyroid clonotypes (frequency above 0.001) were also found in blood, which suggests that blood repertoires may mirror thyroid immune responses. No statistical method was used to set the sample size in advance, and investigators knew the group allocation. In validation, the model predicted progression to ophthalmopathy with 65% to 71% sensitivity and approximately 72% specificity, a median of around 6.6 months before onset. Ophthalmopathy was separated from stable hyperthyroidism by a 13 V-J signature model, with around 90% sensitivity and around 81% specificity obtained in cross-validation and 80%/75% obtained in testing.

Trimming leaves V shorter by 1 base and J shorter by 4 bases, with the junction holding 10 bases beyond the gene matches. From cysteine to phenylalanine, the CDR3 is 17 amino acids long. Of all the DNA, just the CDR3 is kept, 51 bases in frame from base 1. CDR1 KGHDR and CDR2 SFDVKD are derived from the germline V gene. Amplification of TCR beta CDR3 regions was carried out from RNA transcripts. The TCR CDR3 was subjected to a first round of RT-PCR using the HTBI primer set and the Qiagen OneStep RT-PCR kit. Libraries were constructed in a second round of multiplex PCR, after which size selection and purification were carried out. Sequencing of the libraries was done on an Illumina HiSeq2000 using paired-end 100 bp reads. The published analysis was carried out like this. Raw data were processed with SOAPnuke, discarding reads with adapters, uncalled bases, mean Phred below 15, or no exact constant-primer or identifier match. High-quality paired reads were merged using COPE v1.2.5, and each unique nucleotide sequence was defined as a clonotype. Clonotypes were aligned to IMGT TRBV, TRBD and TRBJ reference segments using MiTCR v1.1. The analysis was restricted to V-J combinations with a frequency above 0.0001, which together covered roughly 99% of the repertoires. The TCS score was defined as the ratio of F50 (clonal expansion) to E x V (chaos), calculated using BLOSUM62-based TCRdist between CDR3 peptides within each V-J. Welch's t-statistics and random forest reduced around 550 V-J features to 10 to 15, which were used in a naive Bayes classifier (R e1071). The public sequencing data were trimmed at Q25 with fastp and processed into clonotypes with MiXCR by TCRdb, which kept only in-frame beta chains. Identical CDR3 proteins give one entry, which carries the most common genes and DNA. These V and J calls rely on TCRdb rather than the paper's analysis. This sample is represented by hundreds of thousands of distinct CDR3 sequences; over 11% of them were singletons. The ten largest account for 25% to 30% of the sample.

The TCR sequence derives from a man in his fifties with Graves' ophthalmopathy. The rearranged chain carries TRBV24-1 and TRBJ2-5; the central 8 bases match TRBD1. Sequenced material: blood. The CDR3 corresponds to CATSDFQGALYGETQYF. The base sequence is TGTGCCACCAGTGATTTCCAGGGGGCTCTGTATGGAGAGACCCAGTACTTC.